This entry concerns a single T cell receptor (beta chain). Its target antigen remains unknown. Base qualities are missing; no much larger clone stands one base away. The entry originates in a study of cytomegalovirus exposure and HLA in healthy donors (dated by TCRdb to 2016 to 2017). Background for the entire study: An earlier analysis of some 600 of the donors reported over 250 Gb of sequence data and 95 million to 140 million unique TCR beta sequences obtained from around 180 million T cells. An early release that covered 640 HLA-typed donors contained approximately 300 gigabases of sequencing data and 70 million to 100 million unique TCR sequences. Of the roughly 390 genotyped donors, approximately 83% fell in the genetic ancestry cluster associated with self-reported Caucasian donors. The study was designed to test whether signatures of past pathogen exposure could be identified by cataloging public T cell receptors. The study used immunosequencing to profile the T cell repertoires of 666 subjects and linked those repertoires to cytomegalovirus serostatus. In addition to the first cohort of roughly 700 subjects, a separate validation cohort of 130 or so different subjects was used. To predict cytomegalovirus infection status, the study brought together high-throughput TCR immunosequencing, statistical association of individual TCRs with disease status, and machine learning. A later analysis re-analyzed previously published TCR beta repertoires from roughly 600 donors and added high-resolution HLA genotyping to study TCR occurrence patterns. The later analysis used no new phenotypic data to find candidate immune exposures, relying instead on TCR beta sequences and their occurrence across donors. In an earlier analysis of more than 550 of the donors, high-throughput TCR beta sequencing was used to judge whether each TCR beta V gene segment behaved as functional or pseudogenic. Alongside the repertoire data, information on donor age, sex, ethnicity and CMV serostatus was compiled. Genome-wide SNP genotypes for about three fifths of the 666 donors were used in a later genetic analysis, which treated that subset as a discovery cohort. All discovery cohort repertoires had been generated using a single sequencing platform. HLA typing included class I and class II loci at four-digit resolution. Typing coverage differed by locus: A, B, C, DRB1 and DQB1 were typed in roughly 620-640 donors, DQA1 in approximately 520, DPA1 in 600 to 610, and DPB1 in 400 to 490. Because of strong linkage in the cohort, four or five DR-DQ haplotypes were treated as single units for association and clustering. Among 398 genotyped donors of the cohort, an average of 235,054 unique TCR beta nucleotide sequences were sequenced per donor, 15% to 20% of them non-productive.

Overall study outcomes, separate from this receptor: Compared with equally common non-associated chains, HLA-associated TCR beta chains in a later analysis were more clonally expanded and had lower generation probabilities. It was suggested by the authors that the approach could potentially be generalized to other disease states and immunological phenotypes. The only immune exposure information available for the cohort was CMV serostatus. Some IMGT-functional V segments, including TRBV6-2 and TRBV6-3, could not be told apart with the 87-base-pair reads, so those segments were excluded. The classifier was reported to diagnose cytomegalovirus status with high specificity and sensitivity in both the original and validation cohorts. The earlier analysis of 587 of the donors excluded over 15 rarely observed V segments, including chromosome 9 orphons, because counts were too low. Roughly uniform sequencing depth across donors was assumed in presence/absence analyses, although this assumption may not hold. The study gave a list of around 170 TCR beta chains associated with cytomegalovirus. Compared with the roughly 700-donor mean, donors in an Asian-associated ancestry cluster had fewer N-insertions in productive TCRs, according to a later genetic analysis. According to a later analysis, most CMV-associated TCR beta chains appeared to be HLA-restricted, and the HLA associations seemed to be driven largely by CMV exposure. A group of highly shared sequence variants was considered likely to be a technical artifact of the sequencing pipeline. HLA typing was unavailable for some donors at each locus, so association tests used only the typed subset. In an earlier analysis of approximately 600 of the donors, most TCR beta V segments were observed in productive rearrangements about 90% or about 30% of the time, broadly matching IMGT annotations. A further reported finding was that TCR beta sequences accurately predicted the HLA-A and HLA-B alleles for most subjects in the first cohort. In vitro tests confirmed that a few of the cytomegalovirus-associated TCR beta chains recognize cytomegalovirus antigens. Assigning TCR associations to individual alleles was difficult when HLA alleles, especially DR and DQ, strongly co-occurred. At a false discovery rate of 0.05, a later analysis linked 15,000 to 20,000 TCR beta sequences to specific HLA alleles. In a later analysis, several top co-occurrence clusters were reported to appear linked to parvovirus B19, influenza, CMV and Epstein-Barr virus. According to a later analysis, TCR association rates differed among HLA loci, with DRB1 alleles showing the most associated TCRs and HLA-C alleles showing the fewest. Linkage disequilibrium might explain the correlated functional status among segregating V segments, but an unknown experimental factor could not be excluded. V-gene and J-gene trimming of TCR beta chains was associated with a missense DCLRE1C variant in a later genetic analysis, and the association was replicated in an independent cohort. While some public TCRs were present in many individuals, most TCR sequences turned up only very rarely across donors. Only TCR beta chains were sequenced in this cohort, and the absence of alpha or paired-chain data limited detectable features.

The method behind the library was the immunoSEQ multiplex PCR assay. For the multiplex PCR, a mixture combining 60 forward primers for TCR Vbeta segments and 13 reverse primers for TCR Jbeta segments was used. A multiplex PCR assay on genomic DNA amplified the CDR3 region of rearranged TCR beta genes. Amplified TCR beta libraries were sequenced as 87-base-pair reads on the Illumina HiSeq System. The original methods were these. Across the 700 or so repertoires, a later analysis counted 78 million or so unique TCR beta chains, around 11 million of which were shared by at least two donors. A nearest-neighbor algorithm error-corrected the raw reads and collapsed the reads into unique sequences, merging closely related sequences to remove PCR and sequencing errors. V, D and J gene segments were assigned by aligning CDR3 sequences to IMGT reference sequences. Each retained sequence needed at least a six-nucleotide match to both a V gene segment and a J gene segment. A rearrangement was called productive if the CDR3 had no stop codons and remained in frame with V and J, and every other rearrangement was called non-productive. CDR3 was defined by IMGT convention, running from the second conserved V-encoded cysteine to the conserved J-encoded phenylalanine. In an earlier analysis of 500 to 650 of the donors, sequences lacking an unambiguous match to a single V gene segment were excluded. In an earlier analysis of some 590 of the donors, V segments were called functional above 56.7% productive rearrangements and were called segregating when the between-donor standard deviation exceeded 5%. A statistical classification framework was built for diagnosing cytomegalovirus status from the catalog of TCR beta chain sequences. In a later analysis, V and J genes were assigned by comparing TCR nucleotide sequences against IMGT/GENE-DB human TR gene sequences. In a later analysis, CDR3 sequences and most-parsimonious VDJ recombination scenarios were assigned using the TCRdist pipeline. In a later analysis, every TCR beta chain was defined by the combination of its CDR3 amino acid sequence and its V-gene family, and reads without a unique V-gene family were dropped. A later analysis removed several hundred highly shared, low-generation-probability nucleotide sequences to deal with suspected cross-contamination and a sequencing artifact. A later analysis calculated a clonal expansion index for each public chain from normalized within-repertoire ranks of inferred template counts. A later analysis computed generation probabilities with a VDJ recombination model fitted to out-of-frame rearrangements, and checked the results against IGoR. Hypergeometric tests were used in a later analysis to score TCR-TCR, TCR-HLA and TCR-CMV co-occurrence, with a repertoire-size bias correction applied to the TCR pairs. In a later analysis, false discovery rates were estimated by permuting HLA or CMV assignments 20 times. A later analysis grouped co-occurring TCRs with DBSCAN, adding TCRdist sequence similarity when clustering within HLA-allele-positive subsets. Co-occurrence clustering excluded repertoires with fewer than 30,000 or more than 120,000 public chains, plus five with anomalous nucleotide sharing. The immuneACCESS repertoire file appears here via TCRdb, limited to in-frame rearrangements. These files lack a portion of the clones; in checked studies, under half of the deficit traces to unresolved V genes, and the cause of the others is not known. The V and J calls and clone size come from that table; D and trimming were worked out from the DNA. Here the sample has about 130,000 clones; around three quarters occur a single time. Clones ranked in the top ten supply approximately 13% of the sample.

The CDR3 contains 16 residues, cysteine and phenylalanine counted. Only the CDR3 portion is preserved as DNA: 48 bases, with reading frame beginning at the first base. Clipping removes 0 bases from V and 4 bases from J, with 6 as the unmatched junction base count. Via the germline V gene, CDR1 is SGDLS and CDR2 YYNGEE. The cohort consisted of approximately 690 healthy bone marrow donors. At the time of sampling, all cohort members were nominally healthy, though unrecorded immune exposures were likely present. The donor tested CMV seropositive and was one of the 289 seropositive cohort members. Every donor gave a peripheral blood sample, and the peripheral blood mononuclear cells from that sample were used for TCR beta sequencing. The Qiagen DNeasy Blood Extraction Kit was used to extract genomic DNA from the blood cell samples.

The chain is made from TRBV9 and TRBJ2-7; 11 of the junction bases match TRBD1. The specimen sequenced was PBMCs. This sequence was found in a woman aged 55-69 years in good health and CMV-seropositive. The nucleotides read TGTGCCAGCAGCGTAGGGGGGACAGGGGGTGGGTACGAGCAGTACTTC. Its amino acids are CASSVGGTGGGYEQYF. When the CDR3 is completed using the reference TRBV9 and TRBJ2-7 genes on either side, the full variable domain is DSGVTQTPKHLITATGQRVTLRCSPRSGDLSVYWYQQSLDQGLQFLIQYYNGEERAKGNILERFSAQQFPDLHSELNLSSLELGDSALYFCASSVGGTGGGYEQYFGPGTRLTVT.